This T cell receptor beta chain is from a study of vaccination effects on CD4 cells after COVID-19. Some clones are missing from TCRdb's copy, which holds only in-frame ones; the method was immunoSEQ multiplex PCR. The repertoire holds over 20,000 clones, with around 74% as singletons. With respect to this clone: Its antigen is currently unknown.

The germline CDR1 and CDR2 sequences are SGHAT and FQNNGV. The V gene lost 8 bases and the J gene lost 5 bases, with 12 bases spanning the gap. This CDR3 comprises 12 residues. ViraFEST expansion of antigen-specific CD4+ T cells with viral peptide pools preceded sequencing. Scientists isolated CD4+ T cells after a roughly 10-day culture period ended. People in the vaccine group had not been infected with SARS-CoV-2 before, and their nucleocapsid antibodies were negative. V and J are TRBV11-2 and TRBJ1-2, with no clear D. The material was CD4+ T cells from PBMCs cultured with SARS-CoV-2 spike peptides, obtained before COVID-19 vaccination. The TCR originated in a human donor who received a COVID-19 vaccine. The CDR3 DNA reads as TGTGCCAGCCGCCTCGACGGATATGGCTACACCTTC. Translation: CASRLDGYGYTF.